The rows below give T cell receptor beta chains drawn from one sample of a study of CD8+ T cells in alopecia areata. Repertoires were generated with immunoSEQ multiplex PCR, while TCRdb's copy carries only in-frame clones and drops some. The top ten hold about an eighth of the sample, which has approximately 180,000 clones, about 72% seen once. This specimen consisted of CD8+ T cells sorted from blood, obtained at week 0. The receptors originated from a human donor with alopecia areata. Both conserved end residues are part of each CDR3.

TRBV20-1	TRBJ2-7	CSGIRGYEQYF
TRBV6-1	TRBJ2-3	CASSEVAGGTDTQYF
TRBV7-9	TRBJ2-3	CASSPLRGGPSTDTQYF
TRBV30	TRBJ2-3	CAWSKGVGGSDTQYF
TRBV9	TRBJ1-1	CASSPRPAFF
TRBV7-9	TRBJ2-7	CASSSGQGAMAYEQYF
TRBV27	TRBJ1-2	CASSLGRGWSYGYTF
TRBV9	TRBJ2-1	CASSVGARGGNEQFF
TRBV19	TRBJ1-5	CASTPGFYSNQPQHF
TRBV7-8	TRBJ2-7	CASSSTGQGTYEQYF
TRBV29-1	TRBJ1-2	CSASNLQEGTHLQPYGYTF
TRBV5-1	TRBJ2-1	CASSFQMNEQFF
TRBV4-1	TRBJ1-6	CASSQVEGSPLHF
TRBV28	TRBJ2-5	CASSLNRAGETQYF
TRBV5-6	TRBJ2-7	CASSMAGISYEQYF
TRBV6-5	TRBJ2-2	CASSQGLTNTGELFF